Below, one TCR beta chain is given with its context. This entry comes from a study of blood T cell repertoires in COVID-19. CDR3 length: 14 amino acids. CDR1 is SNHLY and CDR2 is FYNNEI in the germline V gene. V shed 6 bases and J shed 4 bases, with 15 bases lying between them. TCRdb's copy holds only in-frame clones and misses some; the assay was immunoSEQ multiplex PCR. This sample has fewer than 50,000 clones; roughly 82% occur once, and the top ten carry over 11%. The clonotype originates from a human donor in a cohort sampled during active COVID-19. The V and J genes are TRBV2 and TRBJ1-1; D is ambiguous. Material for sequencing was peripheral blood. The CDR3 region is CASRSRSGGTEAFF. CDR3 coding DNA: TGTGCCAGCAGGTCACGGTCGGGTGGCACTGAAGCTTTCTTT.